The TCR beta chain described here comes from a study of CD4+ T cells in melanoma. Whole-study findings and limits: Neoantigen-specific CD4+ T cells in melanoma reportedly had diverse differentiation states. A reported correlation linked neoantigen-specific CD4+ T cells to CD8+, macrophage and B cell function.

This clone has a handful of counts. Its matching antigen is unknown. Profiled with immunoSEQ multiplex PCR; TCRdb holds only in-frame clones, not every one. The sample contains about 7,100 clones, roughly 50% of which appear only once. Trimming removed 0 bases at V and 0 bases at J, with 6 bases between. Germline V gene lookup returns CDR1 WSHSY and CDR2 SAAADI. This CDR3 is built from 15 residues. The chain has TRBV10-2 and TRBJ1-5; no definite D call. The sample taken for sequencing was cells from a culture (not recorded whether cultured in vitro). The source of this sequence is a human donor with melanoma. CDR3: CASSESDPSNQPQHF. The CDR3 DNA reads as TGCGCCAGCAGTGAGTCGGACCCTAGCAATCAGCCCCAGCATTTT.